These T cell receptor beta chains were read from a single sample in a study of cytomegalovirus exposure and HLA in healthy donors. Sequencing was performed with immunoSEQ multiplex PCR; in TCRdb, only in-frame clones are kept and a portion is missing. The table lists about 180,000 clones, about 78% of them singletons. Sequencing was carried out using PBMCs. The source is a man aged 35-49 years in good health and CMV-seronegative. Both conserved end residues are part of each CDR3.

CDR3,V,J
CASSPTGRDEKLFF,TRBV4-3,TRBJ1-4
CASSLALIGRVAGPNEKLFF,TRBV7-8,TRBJ1-4
CASSQRTYNEQFF,TRBV7-2,TRBJ2-1
CASSQLQQLYNSPLHF,TRBV27,TRBJ1-6
CAWSGGTGVGIGSKDIQYF,TRBV30,TRBJ2-4
CASGPGQISGANVLTF,TRBV7-9,TRBJ2-6
CASSPRSGLWDRGSYNEQFF,TRBV9,TRBJ2-1
CSARRDTQYF,TRBV20-1,TRBJ2-3
CAITESHNEKLFF,TRBV10-3,TRBJ1-4
CASSSSDREGSYEQYF,TRBV5-7,TRBJ2-7
CASSLEGGRLLFF,TRBV11-2,TRBJ2-1
CASKAGNTGELFF,TRBV27,TRBJ2-2
CASTGQLGTEAFF,TRBV5-6,TRBJ1-1
CASSQEITTGSQTQYF,TRBV4-1,TRBJ2-5
CASSLTAQETQYF,TRBV5-1,TRBJ2-5
CASSFGQGLHYGYTF,TRBV7-8,TRBJ1-2
CASSKPGQDGAEQYF,TRBV6-5,TRBJ2-7
CSACVDRGRRETQYF,TRBV29-1,TRBJ2-5
CASSEALGQGNTEAFF,TRBV6-1,TRBJ1-1
CATSRRSRGLGTDTQYF,TRBV15,TRBJ2-3
CASSYSRDTQYF,TRBV7-3,TRBJ2-3
CASGTGTTNTEAFF,TRBV12-5,TRBJ1-1
CASSEDSWGEQYF,TRBV19,TRBJ2-7
CASREKGQGHRYEQYF,TRBV10-1,TRBJ2-7
CASSLGPRDTGGYTF,TRBV7-2,TRBJ1-2
CASSFATGGASDTQYF,TRBV11-1,TRBJ2-3
CASTFGGNQETQYF,TRBV7-2,TRBJ2-5
CASSYGTGLDTQYF,TRBV11-2,TRBJ2-3
CASGQNTEAFF,TRBV12-5,TRBJ1-1
CASSWGPSGRPDTQYF,TRBV5-1,TRBJ2-3
CASEGGDGREQFF,TRBV9,TRBJ2-1
CASSRASYNEQFF,TRBV4-1,TRBJ2-1
CASNEAGGNTGELFF,TRBV5-6,TRBJ2-2
CSSQTRAGSSYEQYF,TRBV29-1,TRBJ2-7
CASSYWRGGNTEAFF,TRBV6-6,TRBJ1-1
CASSSGTGGYNEQFF,TRBV19,TRBJ2-1
CASSLRVLYAGGPVEETQYF,TRBV27,TRBJ2-5
CASISMTGDRTEAFF,TRBV23-1,TRBJ1-1
CASSLGATGTNEKLFF,TRBV7-2,TRBJ1-4
CASTGTGNTGELFF,TRBV4-1,TRBJ2-2
CASSPGTSGETQYF,TRBV5-1,TRBJ2-5
CASSIPGRGNTIYF,TRBV19,TRBJ1-3